This entry features one TCR beta chain sequence. Its antigen remains unknown. CDR1 is LGHNA, CDR2 YSLEER, per germline. This CDR3 is built from 17 residues. The data are from a study of T cells expressing NK-cell markers. Study-level background: Beta-chain profiling covered CD3+CD56+NKG2C+, CD3+CD56+NKG2C- and CD3+CD56-NKG2C+ sorted subsets. General study results and limits: Dominant NKG2C+ clonotype frequencies of roughly 1.0-8% of CD8+ T cells were measured in about 6 donors.

Generation of TCR beta cDNA was performed by 5'RACE template switching incorporating UMIs. TCRdb re-called the 5' RACE reads; every CDR3 protein appears as one record, without DNA. This specimen shows some 280,000 distinct CDR3 sequences; the ten leading clones hold approximately 0.41%. This sequence joins TRBV4-3 and TRBJ2-3; with no DNA, the TCRdb D assignment of TRBD1 cannot be verified. The sequenced sample was blood T cells: a sorted CD56 or NKG2C T cell subset, CD4+ or CD8+ T cells, or bulk PBMC T cells (not recorded which). The sequence was obtained from a man aged 18 to 35 in good health. The chain's CDR3 is CASSRDRGAGVGDTQYF.